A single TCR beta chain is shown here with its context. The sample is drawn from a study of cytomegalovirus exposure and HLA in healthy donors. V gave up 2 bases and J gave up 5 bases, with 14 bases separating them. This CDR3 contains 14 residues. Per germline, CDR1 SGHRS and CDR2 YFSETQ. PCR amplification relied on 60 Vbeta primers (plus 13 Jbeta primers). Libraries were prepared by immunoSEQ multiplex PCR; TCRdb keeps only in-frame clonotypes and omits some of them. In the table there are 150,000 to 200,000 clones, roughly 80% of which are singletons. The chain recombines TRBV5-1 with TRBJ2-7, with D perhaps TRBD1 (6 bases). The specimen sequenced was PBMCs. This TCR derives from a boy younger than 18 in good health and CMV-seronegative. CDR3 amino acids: CASSFNRVFDEQYF. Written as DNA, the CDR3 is TGCGCCAGCAGCTTCAACAGGGTGTTCGACGAGCAGTACTTC.